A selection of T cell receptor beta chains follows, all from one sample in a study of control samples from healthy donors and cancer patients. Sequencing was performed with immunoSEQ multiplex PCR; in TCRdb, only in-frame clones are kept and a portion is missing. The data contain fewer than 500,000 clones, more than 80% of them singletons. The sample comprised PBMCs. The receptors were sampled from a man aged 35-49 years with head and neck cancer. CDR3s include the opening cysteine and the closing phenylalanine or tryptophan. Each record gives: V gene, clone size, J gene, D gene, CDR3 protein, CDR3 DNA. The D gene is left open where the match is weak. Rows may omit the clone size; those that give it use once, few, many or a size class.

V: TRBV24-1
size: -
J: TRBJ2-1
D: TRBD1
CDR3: CATSDSGTGVGEQFF
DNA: TGTGCCACCAGTGATTCCGGGACAGGGGTGGGGGAGCAGTTCTTC

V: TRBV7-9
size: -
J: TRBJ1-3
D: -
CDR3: CASSTGTPKGNTIYF
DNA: TGTGCCAGCAGCACCGGGACCCCGAAAGGAAACACCATATATTTT

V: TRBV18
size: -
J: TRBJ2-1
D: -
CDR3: CASSLTDSYNEQFF
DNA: TGTGCCAGCTCACTAACGGACAGTTACAATGAGCAGTTCTTC

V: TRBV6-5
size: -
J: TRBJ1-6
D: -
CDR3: CASSYGQADGALHF
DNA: TGTGCCAGCAGTTACGGTCAGGCCGACGGAGCCCTCCACTTT

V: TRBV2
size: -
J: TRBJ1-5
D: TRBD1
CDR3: CASSGNRGEPQHF
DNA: TGTGCCAGCAGTGGCAACAGGGGGGAGCCCCAGCATTTT

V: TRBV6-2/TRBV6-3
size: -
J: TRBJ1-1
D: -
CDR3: CASSPARTNTEAFF
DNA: TGTGCCAGCAGTCCCGCCCGGACAAACACTGAAGCTTTCTTT

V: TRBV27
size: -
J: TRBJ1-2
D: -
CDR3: CASSLSTGEHYGYTF
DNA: TGTGCCAGCAGTTTATCGACCGGAGAGCACTATGGCTACACCTTC

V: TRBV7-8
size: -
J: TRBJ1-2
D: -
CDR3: CASSLEYYGYTF
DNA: TGTGCCAGCAGCCTGGAATACTATGGCTACACCTTC

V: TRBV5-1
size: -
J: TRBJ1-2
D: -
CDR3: CASSFGGEGYTF
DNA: TGCGCCAGCAGCTTTGGAGGCGAGGGCTACACCTTC

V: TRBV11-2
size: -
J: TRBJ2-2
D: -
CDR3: CASSFLRVANTGELFF
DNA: TGTGCCAGCAGCTTCCTGAGGGTCGCGAACACCGGGGAGCTGTTTTTT

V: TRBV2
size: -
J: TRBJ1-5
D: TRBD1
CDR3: CASSNTGGGQPQHF
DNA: TGTGCCAGCAGTAATACAGGGGGCGGACAGCCCCAGCATTTT

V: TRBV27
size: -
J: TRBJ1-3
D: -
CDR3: CASSLTRSSGNTIYF
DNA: TGTGCCAGCAGCCTGACAAGAAGCTCTGGAAACACCATATATTTT

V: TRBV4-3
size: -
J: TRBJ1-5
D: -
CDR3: CASSQGAGSSNQPQHF
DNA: TGCGCCAGCAGCCAAGGCGCAGGGTCTAGCAATCAGCCCCAGCATTTT

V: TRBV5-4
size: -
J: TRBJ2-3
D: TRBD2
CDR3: CASSLGLAGPTDTQYF
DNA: TGTGCCAGCAGCTTGGGTCTAGCGGGCCCCACAGATACGCAGTATTTT

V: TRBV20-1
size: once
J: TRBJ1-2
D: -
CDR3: CSATDWEGTF
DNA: TGCAGTGCGACGGATTGGGAAGGAACCTTC

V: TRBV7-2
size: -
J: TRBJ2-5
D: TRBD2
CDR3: CASSLFATGGQETQYF
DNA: TGTGCCAGCAGCTTATTTGCTACGGGAGGCCAAGAGACCCAGTACTTC

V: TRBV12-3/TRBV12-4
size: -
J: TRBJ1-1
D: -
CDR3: CASSPREEAFF
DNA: TGTGCCAGCAGTCCGAGAGAAGAAGCTTTCTTT

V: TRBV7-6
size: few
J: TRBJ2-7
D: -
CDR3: CASSPQSGGTWEQYF
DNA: TGTGCCAGCAGCCCCCAATCAGGTGGTACCTGGGAGCAGTACTTC

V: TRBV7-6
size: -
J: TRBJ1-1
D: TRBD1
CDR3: CASSAQPGQPNTEAFF
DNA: TGTGCCAGCAGCGCCCAGCCGGGACAGCCGAACACTGAAGCTTTCTTT

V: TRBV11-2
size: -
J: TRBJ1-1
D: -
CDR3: CASSLSQGIGEAFF
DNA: TGTGCCAGCAGCTTGAGCCAGGGGATAGGTGAAGCTTTCTTT

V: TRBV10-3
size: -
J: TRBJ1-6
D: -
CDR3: CAIRAGDIGSPSAGPLHF
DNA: TGTGCCATCAGAGCAGGGGATATCGGATCTCCGTCGGCGGGACCCCTCCACTTT

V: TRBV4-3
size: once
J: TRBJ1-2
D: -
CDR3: CASSPIVGGHGYTF
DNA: TGCGCCAGCAGCCCCATAGTGGGGGGCCATGGCTACACCTTC

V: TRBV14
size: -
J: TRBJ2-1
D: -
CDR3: CASSQVGSSPEDNEQFF
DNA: TGTGCCAGCAGCCAAGTGGGTTCGTCCCCGGAGGACAATGAGCAGTTCTTC

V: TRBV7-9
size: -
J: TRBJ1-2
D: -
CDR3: CASSLGDRSYGYTF
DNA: TGTGCCAGCAGCTTAGGAGACAGGAGCTATGGCTACACCTTC

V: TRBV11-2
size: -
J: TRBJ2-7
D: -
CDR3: CASSFGRASDEQYF
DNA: TGTGCCAGCAGCTTCGGCAGGGCGTCCGACGAGCAGTACTTC

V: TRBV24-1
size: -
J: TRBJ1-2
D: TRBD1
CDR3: CATSEGGRGRLDYGYTF
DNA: TGTGCCACCAGTGAAGGAGGCAGGGGGCGATTGGACTATGGCTACACCTTC

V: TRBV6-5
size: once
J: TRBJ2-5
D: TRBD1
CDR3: CASSSDRTGETQYF
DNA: TGTGCCAGCAGTTCGGACAGGACCGGAGAGACCCAGTACTTC

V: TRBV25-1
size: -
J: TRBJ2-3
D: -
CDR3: CASSALGEAGEITDTQYF
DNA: TGTGCCAGCAGTGCACTGGGGGAGGCAGGTGAAATCACAGATACGCAGTATTTT

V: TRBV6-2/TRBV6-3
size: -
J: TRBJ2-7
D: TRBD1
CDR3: CASSSLGQYEQYF
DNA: TGTGCCAGCAGTTCCCTGGGACAGTACGAGCAGTACTTC

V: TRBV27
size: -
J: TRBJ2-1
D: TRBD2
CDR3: CASSLVQAGPNEQFF
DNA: TGTGCCAGCAGTTTAGTCCAAGCGGGACCCAATGAGCAGTTCTTC

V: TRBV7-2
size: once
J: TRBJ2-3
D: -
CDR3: CASSIPPTDTQYF
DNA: TGTGCCAGCAGCATACCCCCCACAGATACGCAGTATTTT

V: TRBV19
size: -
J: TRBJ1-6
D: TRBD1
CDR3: CASSADRGINSPLHF
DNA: TGTGCCAGTAGTGCCGACAGGGGTATCAATTCACCCCTCCACTTT

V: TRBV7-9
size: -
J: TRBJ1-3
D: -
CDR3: CASSPDFGYSGNTIYF
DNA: TGTGCCAGCAGCCCTGACTTCGGCTACTCTGGAAACACCATATATTTT

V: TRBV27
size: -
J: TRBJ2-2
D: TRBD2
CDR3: CATGGTTNTGELFF
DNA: TGTGCCACGGGCGGGACTACCAACACCGGGGAGCTGTTTTTT

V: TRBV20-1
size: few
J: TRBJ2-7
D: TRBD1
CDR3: CSAGQGYEQYF
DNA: TGCAGTGCAGGACAGGGGTACGAGCAGTACTTC

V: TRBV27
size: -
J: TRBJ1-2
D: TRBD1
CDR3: CASSRRDRANYGYTF
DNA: TGTGCCAGCAGTCGTCGGGACAGAGCTAACTATGGCTACACCTTC

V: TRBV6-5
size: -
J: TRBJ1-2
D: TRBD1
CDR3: CASSTSSGQLHGYTF
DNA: TGTGCCAGCAGTACGTCCTCGGGACAGCTACATGGCTACACCTTC

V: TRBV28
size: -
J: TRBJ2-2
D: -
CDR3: CASRPTEITNTGELFF
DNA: TGTGCCAGCCGTCCCACAGAGATTACGAACACCGGGGAGCTGTTTTTT

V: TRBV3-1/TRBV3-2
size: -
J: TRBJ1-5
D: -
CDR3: CASSPISGSNQPQHF
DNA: TGTGCCAGCAGCCCTATTTCTGGTAGCAATCAGCCCCAGCATTTT

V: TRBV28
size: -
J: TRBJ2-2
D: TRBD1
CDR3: CASSFPGQGITGELFF
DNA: TGTGCCAGCAGTTTTCCTGGACAGGGAATCACCGGGGAGCTGTTTTTT

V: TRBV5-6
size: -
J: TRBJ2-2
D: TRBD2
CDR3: CASSLVSGRDLGNTGELFF
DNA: TGTGCCAGCAGCTTGGTTAGCGGGAGAGATCTAGGGAACACCGGGGAGCTGTTTTTT

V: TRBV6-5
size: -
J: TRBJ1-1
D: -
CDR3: CASSYSNRAVGEAFF
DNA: TGTGCCAGCAGTTACTCGAACAGGGCGGTAGGTGAAGCTTTCTTT

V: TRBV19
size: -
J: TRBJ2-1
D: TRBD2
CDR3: CASSSRGGRRDEQFF
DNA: TGTGCCAGTAGTTCGCGGGGGGGCCGTCGGGATGAGCAGTTCTTC

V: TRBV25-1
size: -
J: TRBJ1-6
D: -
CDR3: CASSGRSMTNSPLHF
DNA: TGTGCCAGCAGTGGTAGGTCGATGACAAATTCACCCCTCCACTTT

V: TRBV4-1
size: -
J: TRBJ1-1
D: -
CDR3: CASSQDGFSGASWTEAFF
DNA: TGCGCCAGCAGTCAAGATGGGTTTTCGGGGGCCTCCTGGACTGAAGCTTTCTTT

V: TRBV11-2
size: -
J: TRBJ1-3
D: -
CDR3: CASSLGAGNTIYF
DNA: TGTGCCAGCAGCTTAGGAGCGGGTAACACCATATATTTT

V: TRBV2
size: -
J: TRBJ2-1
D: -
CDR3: CASSEVRGMEQFF
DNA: TGTGCCAGCAGTGAGGTACGGGGGATGGAGCAGTTCTTC

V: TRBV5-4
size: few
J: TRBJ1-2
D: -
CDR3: CASSLARDWNGYTF
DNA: TGTGCCAGCAGCTTGGCCAGGGATTGGAATGGCTACACCTTC

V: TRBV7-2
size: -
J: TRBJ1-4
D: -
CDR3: CASSLLGRGGEKLFF
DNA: TGTGCCAGCAGCCTTTTGGGCAGGGGCGGCGAAAAACTGTTTTTT

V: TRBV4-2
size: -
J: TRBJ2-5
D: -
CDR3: CASSQDYGKQETQYF
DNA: TGTGCCAGCAGCCAAGATTACGGGAAGCAAGAGACCCAGTACTTC

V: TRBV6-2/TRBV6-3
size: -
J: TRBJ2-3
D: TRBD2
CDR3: CASSPLGLGENTQYF
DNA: TGTGCCAGCAGCCCCTTGGGACTAGGAGAAAATACGCAGTATTTT

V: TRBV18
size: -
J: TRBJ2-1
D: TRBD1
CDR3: CASSPSLTGDVNEQFF
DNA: TGTGCCAGCTCACCAAGCTTGACAGGGGATGTCAATGAGCAGTTCTTC

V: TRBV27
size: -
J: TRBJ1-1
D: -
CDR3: CASSSTWGGTEAFF
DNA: TGTGCCAGCAGTTCCACTTGGGGGGGGACTGAAGCTTTCTTT

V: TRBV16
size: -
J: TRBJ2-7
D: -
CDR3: CASSQSPSGGAEQYF
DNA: TGTGCCAGCAGCCAATCCCCCTCCGGGGGCGCCGAGCAGTACTTC

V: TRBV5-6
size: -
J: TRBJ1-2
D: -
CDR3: CASSESGGGADGYGYTF
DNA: TGTGCCAGCAGCGAAAGCGGCGGGGGGGCGGATGGCTATGGCTACACCTTC